The clone carrying this T cell receptor (beta chain) has a count of ten or more. Its antigen is not identified. TCRdb reanalysed the reads using MiXCR and keeps one entry per CDR3 protein. The data contain about 400,000 distinct CDR3 sequences, about 34% of them singletons. This specimen belongs to a study of T cell repertoires in cytomegalovirus infection. Study overall: In the study, CMV epitopes included recently identified HLA-C-restricted and well-studied HLA-B-restricted ones. Shared public TCR beta signatures pointed to both CMV infection and a matching HLA type.

This CDR3 comprises 16 residues. Trimming stripped 1 base from V and 10 bases from J, with 20 bases between. The germline gives CDR1 SGHTA, CDR2 FQGNSA. Points from the study as a whole: What dominated the ex vivo response were HLA-C-restricted CMV-specific TCR beta clonotypes. Based on cumulative public TCR beta family frequency, carriers of CMV plus the relevant HLA were identified.

This rearrangement joins TRBV7-2 to TRBJ2-1; TRBD1 might be the D (5 bases). The sequence was collected from a human donor in good health (CMV status not recorded). Some clones in this sample may be carry-over from other donors' samples. Sequencing was performed on cultured PBMCs, taken from culture after CMV antigen stimulation. CDR3: CASSLGSSPGQREQFF. In nucleotides, the CDR3 is TGTGCCAGCAGCTTAGGGTCTTCCCCCGGACAAAGAGAGCAGTTCTTC.